These T cell receptor beta chains were read from a single sample in a study of early T cells in non-severe SARS-CoV-2 infection. TCRdb reanalysed the 5' RACE reads using MiXCR and keeps one entry per CDR3 protein. The table shows tens of thousands of distinct CDR3 sequences, with roughly 5.4% occurring only once. The sample consisted of whole blood. The receptors here all came from an adult who was a healthcare worker with PCR-confirmed SARS-CoV-2 infection or an uninfected control (not recorded which). Both conserved end residues are part of each CDR3. The D gene is left open where the match is weak. Rows give clone size only sometimes, using once, few, many, or a class for an expanded clone.

>TRBJ2-3|.|many|TRBV10-3
CAISDSGPDTQYF
TGTGCCATCAGTGATAGCGGACCAGATACGCAGTATTTT
>TRBJ2-3|TRBD2|many|TRBV11-2
CASSFLAGEADTQYF
TGTGCCAGCAGCTTCCTAGCGGGAGAGGCAGATACGCAGTATTTT
>TRBJ2-1|TRBD2|many|TRBV7-2
CASSLTSGEQFF
TGTGCCAGCAGCTTGACTAGCGGTGAGCAGTTCTTC
>TRBJ2-3|.|few|TRBV6-6
CASSYGDFPTDTQYF
TGTGCCAGCAGTTACGGCGATTTCCCCACAGATACGCAGTATTTT
>TRBJ2-7|.|medium-sized|TRBV7-8
CASSEGTADEQYF
TGTGCCAGCAGCGAAGGGACCGCCGACGAGCAGTACTTC
>TRBJ2-5|TRBD2|many|TRBV30
CAWSEIPSGGAKETQYF
TGTGCCTGGAGTGAAATACCGAGCGGGGGGGCCAAAGAGACCCAGTACTTC
>TRBJ2-3|TRBD2|many|TRBV5-1
CASSLAPGLAGSTDTQYF
TGCGCCAGCAGCTTGGCCCCAGGCCTAGCGGGGAGCACAGATACGCAGTATTTT
>TRBJ2-1|.|few|TRBV2
CASSVDLYNEQFF
TGTGCCAGCAGTGTGGACCTGTACAATGAGCAGTTCTTC
>TRBJ2-7|.|few|TRBV9
CASSVGISADEQYF
TGTGCCAGCAGCGTCGGGATCTCAGCAGACGAGCAGTACTTC
>TRBJ2-3|TRBD2|.|TRBV6-6
CASSYSTSGRVQSTDTQYF
TGTGCCAGCAGTTACTCGACTAGCGGGAGGGTCCAGAGCACAGATACGCAGTATTTT
>TRBJ2-7|TRBD1|.|TRBV29-1
CSVQGQGGNEQYF
TGCAGCGTTCAGGGACAGGGTGGTAACGAGCAGTACTTC
>TRBJ2-2|.|many|TRBV7-3
CASSPQTVRNTGELFF
TGTGCCAGCAGCCCACAAACGGTCCGGAACACCGGGGAGCTGTTTTTT
>TRBJ2-3|TRBD2|.|TRBV2
CASSVGTSLRTDTQYF
TGTGCCAGCAGTGTGGGGACTAGCCTCCGTACAGATACGCAGTATTTT
>TRBJ1-1|.|many|TRBV6-5
CASSYAGSISTEAFF
TGTGCCAGCAGTTACGCAGGGAGTATTAGTACTGAAGCTTTCTTT
>TRBJ2-1|TRBD1|few|TRBV2
CASSVGRGLRVEQFF
TGTGCCAGCAGTGTGGGCAGGGGGCTTCGGGTTGAGCAGTTCTTC
>TRBJ1-3|.|few|TRBV19
CASSLGRSGNTIYF
TGTGCCAGTAGCCTCGGGAGGTCTGGAAACACCATATATTTT
>TRBJ2-1|TRBD1|many|TRBV15
CATSSSYGLGTGFEEQFF
TGTGCCACCAGCAGTTCTTATGGGCTCGGGACAGGGTTTGAAGAGCAGTTCTTC
>TRBJ1-2|TRBD1|many|TRBV28
CASSSPQGGRGYGYTF
TGTGCCAGCAGTTCGCCACAGGGGGGAAGAGGTTATGGCTACACCTTC
>TRBJ2-7|TRBD2|.|TRBV7-2
CASRGLAGGEQYF
TGTGCCAGCAGAGGTTTAGCGGGAGGCGAGCAGTACTTC
>TRBJ2-5|.|many|TRBV7-6
CASSFGRQETQYF
TGTGCCAGCAGCTTTGGCAGGCAAGAGACCCAGTACTTC
>TRBJ2-5|.|few|TRBV2
CASSMTSLGETQYF
TGTGCCAGCAGTATGACTAGTTTAGGAGAGACCCAGTACTTC
>TRBJ2-7|TRBD1|few|TRBV5-4
CASSPGTVSSYEQYF
TGTGCCAGCAGCCCCGGGACAGTGAGCTCCTACGAGCAGTACTTC
>TRBJ1-2|.|many|TRBV29-1
CSVEGSPNYGYTF
TGCAGCGTTGAGGGCAGCCCCAACTATGGCTACACCTTC
>TRBJ1-1|TRBD1|many|TRBV7-6
CASSRGPNTEAFF
TGTGCCAGCAGCAGGGGGCCGAACACTGAAGCTTTCTTT
>TRBJ1-2|.|many|TRBV18
CASSPPMDYGYTF
TGTGCCAGCTCACCACCGATGGATTATGGCTACACCTTC
>TRBJ2-7|.|many|TRBV6-1
CATNWAGLSYEQYF
TGTGCCACCAACTGGGCGGGGCTCTCCTACGAGCAGTACTTC
>TRBJ1-5|.|.|TRBV7-8
CASSFARNQPQHF
TGTGCCAGCAGCTTCGCCCGCAATCAGCCCCAGCATTTT
>TRBJ2-1|.|many|TRBV11-2
CASSWIRDFGEQFF
TGTGCCAGCAGCTGGATCCGGGACTTTGGTGAGCAGTTCTTC
>TRBJ1-6|TRBD1|many|TRBV12-3/TRBV12-4
CASSPSTGYVDSPLHF
TGTGCCAGCAGTCCCTCGACAGGGTATGTGGATTCACCCCTCCACTTT
>TRBJ1-2|.|.|TRBV3-1
CASSSDDRGYTF
TGTGCCAGCAGTTCGGACGACCGTGGCTACACCTTC
>TRBJ1-4|TRBD1|few|TRBV13
CASSVTQGKEEKLFF
TGTGCCAGCAGCGTGACACAGGGGAAGGAGGAAAAACTGTTTTTT
>TRBJ2-2|TRBD2|many|TRBV5-1
CASSLGLVSNTGELFF
TGCGCCAGCAGCCTCGGACTAGTCTCGAACACCGGGGAGCTGTTTTTT
>TRBJ2-3|.|few|TRBV5-8
CASSLRGSEGDTQYF
TGTGCCAGCAGCTTGAGGGGTAGTGAAGGAGATACGCAGTATTTT
>TRBJ2-5|.|.|TRBV5-6
CASSFIQPETQYF
TGTGCCAGCAGCTTCATCCAGCCCGAAACCCAGTACTTC
>TRBJ2-3|.|.|TRBV15
CATSRENQDTQYF
TGTGCCACCAGCAGAGAGAACCAAGATACGCAGTATTTT
>TRBJ1-1|.|many|TRBV12-3/TRBV12-4
CASSKTGMGYAEAFF
TGTGCCAGCAGCAAAACAGGGATGGGTTATGCTGAAGCTTTCTTT
>TRBJ2-3|TRBD2|few|TRBV12-3/TRBV12-4
CASSPPGGTSGTDTQYF
TGTGCCAGCAGTCCCCCCGGGGGGACTAGCGGCACAGATACGCAGTATTTT
>TRBJ2-5|.|many|TRBV6-5
CASSYRRGGETQYF
TGTGCCAGCAGTTACCGGCGGGGCGGAGAGACCCAGTACTTC
>TRBJ2-1|.|few|TRBV21-1
CASSKDETSGPDNEQFF
TGTGCCAGCAGCAAAGACGAGACTAGCGGTCCGGACAATGAGCAGTTCTTC
>TRBJ2-1|TRBD1|large|TRBV13
CASSLQTGTGIYNEQFF
TGTGCCAGCAGCTTGCAAACCGGGACAGGGATCTACAATGAGCAGTTCTTC
>TRBJ1-5|TRBD1|many|TRBV4-1
CASSQDRQGNQPQHF
TGCGCCAGCAGCCAAGACCGACAGGGGAATCAGCCCCAGCATTTT